This T cell receptor (beta chain) is drawn from a study of blood T cell repertoires in COVID-19. The assay was immunoSEQ multiplex PCR, and TCRdb's table has in-frame clones only and misses some. Seen here are approximately 280,000 clones, around 90% observed once, and the top ten hold under 7%. The germline V gene has CDR1 LGHDT and CDR2 YNNKEL (reference sequence). The V end was cut by 2 bases, the J end by 7 bases, with 14 bases between. The CDR3 runs 14 residues. Patients from Seattle were sampled longitudinally, starting during active infection. This sequence joins TRBV3-1 (or the pseudogene TRBV3-2) and TRBJ1-1; D gene uncertain. The sequence was obtained from a woman under 40 with COVID-19, enrolled during active disease. Sequencing used peripheral blood. The CDR3 sequence: CASSQIAGTSEAFF. CDR3 sequence (DNA): TGTGCCAGCAGCCAAATCGCAGGCACGAGTGAAGCTTTCTTT.